This TCR beta chain was sequenced in a study of PD-1 blockade in classical Hodgkin lymphoma. Study at large: Intravenous infusions of nivolumab 3 mg/kg reached patients every 2 weeks.

For this clone: Its cognate antigen is unknown.

Time point noted: cycle 4 day 1 (C4D1), after less than 7 weeks of nivolumab. Every patient was affected by relapse after autologous stem cell transplantation, while exposure to brentuximab vedotin was not uniform. Patients showed best responses of complete response, partial response or progressive disease. Trimming removed 5 bases at V and 5 bases at J, with 18 bases between. The germline V gene encodes CDR1 SEHNR and CDR2 FQNEAQ (reference sequence). The CDR3 contains 16 residues. Sequencing used immunoSEQ multiplex PCR; TCRdb keeps in-frame clones, though not all of them. The sample has under 130,000 clones, 89% seen once. Study conclusions and caveats: By C4D1, diversity of CD4+ TCRs had risen significantly, whereas that of CD8+ TCRs had not.

The sample here was peripheral blood mononuclear cells (PBMCs), taken before the fourth cycle of nivolumab. This receptor was taken from a human donor with classical Hodgkin lymphoma. The rearrangement uses TRBV7-9 and TRBJ2-2, with D perhaps given as TRBD1 or TRBD2 (6 bases each). CDR3 region: CASSPLGGGWTGELFF. The CDR3 DNA is TGTGCCAGCAGCCCTCTCGGGGGCGGATGGACCGGGGAGCTGTTTTTT.